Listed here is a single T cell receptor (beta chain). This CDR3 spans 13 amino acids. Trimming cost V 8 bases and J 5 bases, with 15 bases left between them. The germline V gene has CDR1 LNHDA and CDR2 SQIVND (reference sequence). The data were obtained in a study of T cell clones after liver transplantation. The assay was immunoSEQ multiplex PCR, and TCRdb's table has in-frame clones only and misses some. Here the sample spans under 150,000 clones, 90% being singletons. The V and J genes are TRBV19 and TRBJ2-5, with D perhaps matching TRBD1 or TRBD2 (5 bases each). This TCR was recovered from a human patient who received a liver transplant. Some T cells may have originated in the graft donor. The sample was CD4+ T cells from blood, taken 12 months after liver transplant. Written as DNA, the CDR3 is TGTGCCAGTGGTGGGACCTTATGGGAGACCCAGTACTTC. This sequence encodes CASGGTLWETQYF.